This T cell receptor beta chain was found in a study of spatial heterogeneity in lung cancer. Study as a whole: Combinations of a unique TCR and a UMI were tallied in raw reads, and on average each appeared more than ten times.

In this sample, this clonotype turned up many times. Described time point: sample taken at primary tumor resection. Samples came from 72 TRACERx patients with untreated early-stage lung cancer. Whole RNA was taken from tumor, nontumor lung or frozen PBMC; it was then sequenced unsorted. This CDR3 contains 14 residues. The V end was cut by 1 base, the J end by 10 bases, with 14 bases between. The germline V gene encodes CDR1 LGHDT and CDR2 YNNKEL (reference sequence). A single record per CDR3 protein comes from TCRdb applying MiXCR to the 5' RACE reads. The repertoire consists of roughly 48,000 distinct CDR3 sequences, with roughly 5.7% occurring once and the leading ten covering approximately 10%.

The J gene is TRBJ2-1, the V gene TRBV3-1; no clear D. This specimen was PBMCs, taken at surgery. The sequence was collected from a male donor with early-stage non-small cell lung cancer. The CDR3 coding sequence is TGTGCCAGCAGCCAAGGTCTGGACCACCGGGAGCAGTTCTTC. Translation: CASSQGLDHREQFF.